This TCR beta chain derives from a study of shared clonotypes between healthy human individuals. Study at large: Three plates were used per donor for CD4 naive, three for CD4 memory, two for CD8 naive and one for CD8 memory.

Every subset's genomic DNA went evenly onto several immunoSEQ plates. Each PCR replicate from the sorted subsets contained about 210 ng DNA, which is 25,000 to 30,000 T cell genomes. Sequencing was performed with immunoSEQ multiplex PCR; in TCRdb, only in-frame clones are kept and a portion is missing. The data show 850,000 to 1,200,000 clones, approximately 68% seen once. In this sample, this clone turned up a few times. CDR3 length equals 15 residues. V lost 3 bases and J lost 1; bases outside the gene matches: 2. Germline V gene data show CDR1 as SGHTS and CDR2 as YDEGEE. The sequence was obtained from a man between 18 and 35 years old in good health. Sequenced sample: memory CD4+ T cells sorted from blood. Subset denoted: CD45RA-negative fraction. This chain connects TRBV5-8 to TRBJ1-1; TRBD1 agrees at 11 bases. The CDR3 is CASSWDRGKNTEAFF. CDR3 bases: TGTGCCAGCAGCTGGGACAGGGGGAAGAACACTGAAGCTTTCTTT. Based on the CDR3 plus reference TRBV5-8 and TRBJ1-1, the full variable domain is EAGVTQSPTHLIKTRGQQATLRCSPISGHTSVYWYQQALGLGLQFLLWYDEGEERNRGNFPPRFSGRQFPNYSSELNVNALELEDSALYLCASSWDRGKNTEAFFGQGTRLTVV.